This T cell receptor (beta chain) was retrieved from a study of cytomegalovirus exposure and HLA in healthy donors. This clone has just a few counts. The antigen remains unidentified. 13 Jbeta primers and 60 Vbeta primers were used for the PCR. TCRdb keeps only in-frame clones here, not all; method: immunoSEQ multiplex PCR. The sample has roughly 77,000 clones, roughly two thirds seen once; the top ten hold less than 8%. Findings and caveats of the study: A later analysis, which compared TCR beta chains of equal frequency, found the HLA-associated ones more clonally expanded. A later analysis reportedly found that, within productive TCRs, an Asian-associated ancestry cluster had fewer N-insertions than the mean observed across the approximately 600 donors. With high specificity and sensitivity, the classifier reportedly diagnosed cytomegalovirus status.

This CDR3 spans 14 amino acids. CDR1 SEHNR and CDR2 FQNEAQ come from the germline V gene (reference sequence). The trim removed 5 bases at V and 4 bases at J, leaving 7 bases unmatched. The receptor was isolated from a woman aged 45-60 years in good health and CMV-seropositive. Input material: PBMCs. The rearrangement links TRBV7-9 to TRBJ1-2; 7 bases match TRBD1. CDR3 amino acids: CASSRDSNPYGYTF. The CDR3 DNA sequence: TGTGCCAGCAGCAGGGACAGTAACCCCTATGGCTACACCTTC. The full variable domain, completed using reference TRBV7-9 and TRBJ1-2, is DTGVSQNPRHKITKRGQNVTFRCDPISEHNRLYWYRQTLGQGPEFLTYFQNEAQLEKSRLLSDRFSAERPKGSFSTLEIQRTEQGDSAMYLCASSRDSNPYGYTFGSGTRLTVV.